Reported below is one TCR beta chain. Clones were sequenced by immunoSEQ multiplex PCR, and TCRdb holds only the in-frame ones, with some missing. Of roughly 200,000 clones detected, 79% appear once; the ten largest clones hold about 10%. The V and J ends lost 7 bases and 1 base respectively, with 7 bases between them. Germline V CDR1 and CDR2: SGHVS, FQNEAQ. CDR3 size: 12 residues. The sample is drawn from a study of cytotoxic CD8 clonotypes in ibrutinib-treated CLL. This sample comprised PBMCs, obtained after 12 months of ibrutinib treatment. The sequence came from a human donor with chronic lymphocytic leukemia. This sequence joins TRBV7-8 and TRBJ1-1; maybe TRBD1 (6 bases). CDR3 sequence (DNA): TGTGCCAGCAACAGGGAGAACACTGAAGCTTTCTTT. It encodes CASNRENTEAFF.